This is a list of T cell receptor beta chains from one sample in a study of OX40 agonist ivuxolimab in advanced cancers. The method was immunoSEQ multiplex PCR; TCRdb's version includes in-frame clones alone and lacks a portion of them. The table lists tens of thousands of clones, 88% of them singletons, with around an eighth in the top ten. This specimen consisted of CD4+ or CD8+ T cells sorted from blood, obtained in a trial of the OX40 agonist ivuxolimab. The receptors shown here come from an adult with an advanced solid tumor such as melanoma, head and neck, liver or kidney cancer. The CDR3 runs from the conserved cysteine through the conserved F or W. The D gene is left open where the match is weak. A clone size is listed for some rows: how often the clone was seen (once, few, many), or a class if it is expanded.

v_call: TRBV30
j_call: TRBJ1-2
d_call: .
clone_size: .
cdr3_aa: CAWTYTIGGYTF
cdr3_nt: TGTGCCTGGACATACACGATAGGAGGCTACACCTTC

v_call: TRBV28
j_call: TRBJ1-2
d_call: .
clone_size: .
cdr3_aa: CASSRRQTTNYGYTF
cdr3_nt: TGTGCCAGCAGCCGAAGACAGACTACTAACTATGGCTACACCTTC

v_call: TRBV23-1
j_call: TRBJ1-4
d_call: TRBD1
clone_size: .
cdr3_aa: CASSQLDRGLEKLFF
cdr3_nt: TGCGCCAGCAGTCAATTGGACAGGGGGCTAGAAAAACTGTTTTTT

v_call: TRBV7-9
j_call: TRBJ2-2
d_call: .
clone_size: few
cdr3_aa: CASSPSRPGELFF
cdr3_nt: TGTGCCAGCAGCCCTTCCCGGCCCGGGGAGCTGTTTTTT

v_call: TRBV29-1
j_call: TRBJ2-1
d_call: .
clone_size: .
cdr3_aa: CSVGTGSSYNEQFF
cdr3_nt: TGCAGCGTTGGGACGGGAAGCTCCTACAATGAGCAGTTCTTC

v_call: TRBV29-1
j_call: TRBJ1-1
d_call: .
clone_size: .
cdr3_aa: CSGLEYGYTEAFF
cdr3_nt: TGCAGCGGCCTCGAGTATGGGTACACTGAAGCTTTCTTT

v_call: TRBV2
j_call: TRBJ1-6
d_call: .
clone_size: few
cdr3_aa: CASTWDSSYNSPLHF
cdr3_nt: TGTGCCAGCACGTGGGATAGCTCCTATAATTCACCCCTCCACTTT

v_call: TRBV5-1
j_call: TRBJ2-5
d_call: .
clone_size: once
cdr3_aa: CASRWSAAYQETQYF
cdr3_nt: TGCGCCAGCAGATGGTCAGCGGCTTACCAAGAGACCCAGTACTTC

v_call: TRBV29-1
j_call: TRBJ2-1
d_call: .
clone_size: .
cdr3_aa: CSVDGRSNEQFF
cdr3_nt: TGCAGCGTTGATGGGAGAAGCAATGAGCAGTTCTTC

v_call: TRBV10-3
j_call: TRBJ2-3
d_call: TRBD2
clone_size: once
cdr3_aa: CAISEPFSGGTDTQYF
cdr3_nt: TGTGCCATCAGTGAGCCCTTTAGCGGGGGGACAGATACGCAGTATTTT

v_call: TRBV7-9
j_call: TRBJ2-7
d_call: .
clone_size: .
cdr3_aa: CAINQGWNEQYF
cdr3_nt: TGTGCCATAAACCAGGGATGGAACGAGCAGTACTTC

v_call: TRBV5-6
j_call: TRBJ1-1
d_call: .
clone_size: .
cdr3_aa: CASSLGGNTEAFF
cdr3_nt: TGTGCCAGCAGCTTGGGAGGGAACACTGAAGCTTTCTTT

v_call: TRBV4-2
j_call: TRBJ2-1
d_call: TRBD2
clone_size: .
cdr3_aa: CASSPRTSGGSSYNEQFF
cdr3_nt: TGTGCCAGCAGCCCCCGGACTAGCGGGGGGAGCTCCTACAATGAGCAGTTCTTC

v_call: TRBV29-1
j_call: TRBJ2-2
d_call: .
clone_size: .
cdr3_aa: CSVIGLLEGGELFF
cdr3_nt: TGCAGCGTTATAGGACTCCTGGAGGGGGGGGAGCTGTTTTTT

v_call: TRBV7-9
j_call: TRBJ2-7
d_call: TRBD1
clone_size: .
cdr3_aa: CASSTSGTGTYEQYF
cdr3_nt: TGTGCCAGCAGCACCTCCGGGACAGGGACCTACGAGCAGTACTTC

v_call: TRBV13
j_call: TRBJ2-7
d_call: .
clone_size: .
cdr3_aa: CASSLEPQSRDYEQYF
cdr3_nt: TGTGCCAGCAGCTTAGAGCCTCAAAGCCGGGACTACGAGCAGTACTTC

v_call: TRBV7-9
j_call: TRBJ1-5
d_call: .
clone_size: .
cdr3_aa: CASSGDGMRNQPQHF
cdr3_nt: TGTGCCAGCAGCGGGGACGGGATGAGAAATCAGCCCCAGCATTTT

v_call: TRBV15
j_call: TRBJ2-7
d_call: .
clone_size: .
cdr3_aa: CATSRIGENEQYF
cdr3_nt: TGTGCCACCAGCAGGATTGGGGAGAACGAGCAGTACTTC

v_call: TRBV6-6
j_call: TRBJ1-4
d_call: TRBD1
clone_size: .
cdr3_aa: CASWDREKLFF
cdr3_nt: TGTGCCAGCTGGGACAGGGAAAAACTGTTTTTT

v_call: TRBV19
j_call: TRBJ1-3
d_call: .
clone_size: .
cdr3_aa: CASKVETGNTIYF
cdr3_nt: TGTGCCAGTAAAGTTGAAACTGGAAACACCATATATTTT

v_call: TRBV7-6
j_call: TRBJ2-1
d_call: .
clone_size: .
cdr3_aa: CASSQGMHNEQFF
cdr3_nt: TGTGCCAGCTCTCAGGGGATGCACAATGAGCAGTTCTTC

v_call: TRBV5-5
j_call: TRBJ2-7
d_call: TRBD1
clone_size: .
cdr3_aa: CASSTGQGSSYEQYF
cdr3_nt: TGTGCCAGCAGCACGGGACAGGGGAGCTCCTACGAGCAGTACTTC

v_call: TRBV7-9
j_call: TRBJ1-1
d_call: .
clone_size: .
cdr3_aa: CASSLQGPLEAFF
cdr3_nt: TGTGCCAGCAGCTTACAGGGCCCGTTGGAAGCTTTCTTT

v_call: TRBV27
j_call: TRBJ1-4
d_call: .
clone_size: .
cdr3_aa: CASSLLSGSEKLFF
cdr3_nt: TGTGCCAGCAGTCTCCTTTCGGGGTCTGAAAAACTGTTTTTT

v_call: TRBV27
j_call: TRBJ2-6
d_call: .
clone_size: once
cdr3_aa: CASSLGVRGAGANVLTF
cdr3_nt: TGTGCCAGCAGTTTAGGTGTTAGGGGTGCCGGGGCCAACGTCCTGACTTTC

v_call: TRBV14
j_call: TRBJ2-7
d_call: .
clone_size: .
cdr3_aa: CASSQVAGQALDEQYF
cdr3_nt: TGTGCCAGCAGTCAGGTCGCTGGCCAGGCCCTAGACGAGCAGTACTTC

v_call: TRBV10-3
j_call: TRBJ2-7
d_call: TRBD2
clone_size: .
cdr3_aa: CATSGGGGEQYF
cdr3_nt: TGTGCCACCAGCGGGGGAGGAGGCGAGCAGTACTTC

v_call: TRBV19
j_call: TRBJ1-5
d_call: TRBD1
clone_size: .
cdr3_aa: CASSISLDREIGQPQHF
cdr3_nt: TGTGCCAGTAGTATCTCGTTGGACAGGGAGATAGGGCAGCCCCAGCATTTT

v_call: TRBV5-1
j_call: TRBJ2-7
d_call: .
clone_size: .
cdr3_aa: CASSLGGRAYEQYF
cdr3_nt: TGCGCCAGCAGCTTAGGGGGACGGGCCTACGAGCAGTACTTC

v_call: TRBV19
j_call: TRBJ1-1
d_call: .
clone_size: .
cdr3_aa: CASSMVAEAFF
cdr3_nt: TGTGCCAGTAGTATGGTTGCTGAAGCTTTCTTT

v_call: TRBV4-3
j_call: TRBJ2-1
d_call: .
clone_size: .
cdr3_aa: CASSQEWPNSYNEQFF
cdr3_nt: TGCGCCAGCAGCCAAGAATGGCCGAACTCCTACAATGAGCAGTTCTTC

v_call: TRBV14
j_call: TRBJ2-5
d_call: TRBD2
clone_size: .
cdr3_aa: CASSQGLAGDETQYF
cdr3_nt: TGTGCCAGCAGCCAAGGACTAGCGGGAGATGAGACCCAGTACTTC

v_call: TRBV27
j_call: TRBJ2-6
d_call: TRBD1
clone_size: .
cdr3_aa: CASSFGTATGANVLTF
cdr3_nt: TGTGCCAGCAGTTTTGGGACAGCTACTGGGGCCAACGTCCTGACTTTC